This T cell receptor (beta chain) stems from a study of response to subunit inactivated influenza vaccine. MiXCR was run by TCRdb on the RT-PCR reads, yielding one entry per CDR3 protein. The sample carries about 500,000 distinct CDR3 sequences, 10% to 15% recorded once. Only a few counts were recorded for this clonotype. The V gene lost 4 bases and the J gene lost 0 bases, with 6 bases spanning the gap. CDR3 length equals 13 residues. Per germline, CDR1 DFQATT and CDR2 SNEGSKA (reference sequence). The sequences come from PBMCs from blood, collected more than 35 days after vaccination. The J gene is TRBJ2-2, the V gene TRBV20-1, with D unresolved. This TCR derives from a man aged 50-60 years who received an inactivated influenza vaccine. CDR3 amino acids: CSAIGPNTGELFF. The CDR3 DNA reads TGCAGTGCTATAGGACCGAACACCGGGGAGCTGTTTTTT.